This T cell receptor beta chain comes out of a study of identical twins. This clonotype was recorded at least ten times. TCRdb processed the 5' RACE reads anew with MiXCR; each CDR3 protein has one entry. The sample lists 200,000 to 250,000 distinct CDR3 sequences, over 9.5% occurring once. Germline CDR1 is LNHDA and CDR2 is SQIVND (reference sequence). V lost 3 bases, J lost 8 bases, and 13 bases lay in between. CDR3 length equals 14 residues. Specimen: memory T cells sorted from blood. The sequence was collected from a man aged 45-65 years in good health. The rearrangement uses TRBV19 and TRBJ1-4, with a weak D call TRBD1 (6 bases). Written as DNA, the CDR3 is TGTGCCAGTAGTATTGGGACATCTCCAGAAAAACTGTTTTTT. Its translation: CASSIGTSPEKLFF. Drawing the rest from reference TRBV19 and TRBJ1-4, the complete variable domain is DGGITQSPKYLFRKEGQNVTLSCEQNLNHDAMYWYRQDPGQGLRLIYYSQIVNDFQKGDIAEGYSVSREKKESFPLTVTSAQKNPTAFYLCASSIGTSPEKLFFGSGTQLSVL.